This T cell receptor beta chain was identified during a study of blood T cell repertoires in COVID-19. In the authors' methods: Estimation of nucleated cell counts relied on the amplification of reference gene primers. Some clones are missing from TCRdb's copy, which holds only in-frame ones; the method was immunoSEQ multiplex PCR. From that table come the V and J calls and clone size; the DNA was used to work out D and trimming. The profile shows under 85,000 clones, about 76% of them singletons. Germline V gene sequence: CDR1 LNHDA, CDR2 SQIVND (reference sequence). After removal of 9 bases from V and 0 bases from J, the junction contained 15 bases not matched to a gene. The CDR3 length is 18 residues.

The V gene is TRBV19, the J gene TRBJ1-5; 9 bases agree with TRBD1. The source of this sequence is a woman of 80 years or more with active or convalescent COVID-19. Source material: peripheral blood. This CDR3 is CASHPRPGQGYSNQPQHF. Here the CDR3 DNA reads TGTGCCAGCCACCCACGCCCGGGACAGGGCTATAGCAATCAGCCCCAGCATTTT.